This T cell receptor beta chain stems from a study of CD8+ T cells in alopecia areata. Study details: People stayed on tofacitinib for 6 to 18 months, then stopped the drug for 6 months. Study results and limitations: In lesional scalp, particularly from alopecia totalis/universalis, clonality was higher than in normal scalp.

It was cDNA, reverse transcribed from extracted RNA, that served as the sequencing template. Assay: immunoSEQ multiplex PCR; the TCRdb copy retains only in-frame clones and omits some. Among 140,000 to 150,000 clones, around 50% were seen once, and the ten largest hold about 6.8%. A note on this clone: Its target is unknown.

Deletions cut 0 bases from V and 1 base from J, with 5 bases between. The CDR3 loop spans 13 amino acids. Germline V gene sequence: CDR1 SGHRS, CDR2 YFSETQ. Starting from PBMCs, sorting isolated CD4+ and CD8+ T cells. The V call is TRBV5-1, the J call TRBJ2-7; D call uncertain. This TCR was recovered from a human donor with alopecia areata. This specimen consisted of CD4+ T cells sorted from blood, obtained at week 0. The chain's CDR3 is CASSLVGSYEQYF. CDR3 coding DNA: TGCGCCAGCAGCTTGGTGGGATCCTACGAGCAGTACTTC.